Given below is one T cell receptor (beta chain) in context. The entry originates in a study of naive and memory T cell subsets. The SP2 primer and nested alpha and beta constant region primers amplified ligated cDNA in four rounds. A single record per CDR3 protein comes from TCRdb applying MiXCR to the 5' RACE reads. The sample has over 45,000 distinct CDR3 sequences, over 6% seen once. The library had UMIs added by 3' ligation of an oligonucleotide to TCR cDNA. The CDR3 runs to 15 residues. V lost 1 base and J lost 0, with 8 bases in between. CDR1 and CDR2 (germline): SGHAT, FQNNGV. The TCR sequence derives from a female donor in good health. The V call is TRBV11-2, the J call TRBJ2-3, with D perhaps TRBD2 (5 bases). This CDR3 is CASSLVATSTDTQYF. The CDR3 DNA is TGTGCCAGCAGCTTAGTAGCGACTAGCACAGATACGCAGTATTTT.